This T cell receptor (beta chain) was identified in a study of blood T cell repertoires in COVID-19. Study as a whole: COVID-19 samples collected from the United States, Italy and Spain covered acute and convalescent phases. In each case, the material was cDNA or gDNA derived from T cells, B-cell-depleted T cells, or PBMCs.

In the source study's methods: Reference gene primer amplification yielded estimated nucleated cell counts. Method: immunoSEQ multiplex PCR; TCRdb's copy keeps in-frame clones and lacks some. V, J and clone size are taken as reported in that table, and D and trimming were inferred from the DNA itself. The data hold some 86,000 clones, with roughly 84% observed a single time. Germline CDR1 reads LNHNV; CDR2 reads YYDKDF (reference sequence). The CDR3 length is 14 residues. Germline trimming cut 4 bases from V and 2 bases from J; bases unmatched to any gene: 3. This sequence originates from a woman of 80 years or more with active or convalescent COVID-19. Sequencing was done on a sample of peripheral blood. V and J are TRBV15 and TRBJ2-7, with TRBD2 matching over 9 bases. The CDR3 sequence: CATSKTSGPYEQYF. CDR3 DNA: TGTGCCACCAGCAAGACTAGCGGACCCTACGAGCAGTACTTC.